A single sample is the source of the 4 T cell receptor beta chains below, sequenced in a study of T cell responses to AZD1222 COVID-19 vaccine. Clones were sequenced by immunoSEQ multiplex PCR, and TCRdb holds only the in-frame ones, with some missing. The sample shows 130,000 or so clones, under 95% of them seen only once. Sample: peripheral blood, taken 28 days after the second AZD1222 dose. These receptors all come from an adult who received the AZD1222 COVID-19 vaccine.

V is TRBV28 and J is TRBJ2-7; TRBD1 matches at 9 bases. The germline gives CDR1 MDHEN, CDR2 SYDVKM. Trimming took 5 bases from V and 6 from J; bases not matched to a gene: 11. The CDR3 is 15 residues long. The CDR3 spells CASSRVWDREGEQYF. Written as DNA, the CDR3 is TGTGCCAGCAGTCGAGTGTGGGACAGGGAGGGCGAGCAGTACTTC.

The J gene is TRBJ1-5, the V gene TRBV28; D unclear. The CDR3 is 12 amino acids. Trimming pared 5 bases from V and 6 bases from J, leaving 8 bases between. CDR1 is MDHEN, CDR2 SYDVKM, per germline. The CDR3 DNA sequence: TGTGCCAGCAGTGGGTCCGGTCAGCCCCAGCATTTT. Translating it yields CASSGSGQPQHF. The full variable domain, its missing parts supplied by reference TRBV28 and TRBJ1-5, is DVKVTQSSRYLVKRTGEKVFLECVQDMDHENMFWYRQDPGLGLRLIYFSYDVKMKEKGDIPEGYSVSREKKERFSLILESASTNQTSMYLCASSGSGQPQHFGDGTRLSIL.

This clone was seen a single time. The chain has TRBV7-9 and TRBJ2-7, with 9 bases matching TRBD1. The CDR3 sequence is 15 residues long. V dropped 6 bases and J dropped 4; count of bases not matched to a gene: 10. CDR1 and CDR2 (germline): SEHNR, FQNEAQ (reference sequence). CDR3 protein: CASRITGQGSYEQYF. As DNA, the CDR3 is TGTGCCAGCAGAATTACGGGACAGGGATCTTACGAGCAGTACTTC.

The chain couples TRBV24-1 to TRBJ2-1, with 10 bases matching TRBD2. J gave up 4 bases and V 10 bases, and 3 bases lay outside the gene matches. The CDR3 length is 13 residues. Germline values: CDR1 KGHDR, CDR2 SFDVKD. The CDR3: CATAAGGYNEQFF. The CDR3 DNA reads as TGTGCCACTGCAGCGGGAGGGTACAATGAGCAGTTCTTC.